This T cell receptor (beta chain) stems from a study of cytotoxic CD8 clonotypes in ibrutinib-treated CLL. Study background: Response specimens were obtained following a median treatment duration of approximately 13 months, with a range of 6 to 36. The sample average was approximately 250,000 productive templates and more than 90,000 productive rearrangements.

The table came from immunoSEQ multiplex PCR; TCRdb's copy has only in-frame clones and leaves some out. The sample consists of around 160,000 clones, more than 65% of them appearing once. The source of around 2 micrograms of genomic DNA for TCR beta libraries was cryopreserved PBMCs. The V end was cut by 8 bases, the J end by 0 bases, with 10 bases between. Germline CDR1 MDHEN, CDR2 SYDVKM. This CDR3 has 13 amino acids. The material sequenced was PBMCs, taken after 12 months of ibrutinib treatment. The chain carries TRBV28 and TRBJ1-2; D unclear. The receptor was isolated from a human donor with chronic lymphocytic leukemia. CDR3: CASWSLSNYGYTF. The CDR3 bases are TGTGCCAGCTGGTCCCTCTCTAACTATGGCTACACCTTC.